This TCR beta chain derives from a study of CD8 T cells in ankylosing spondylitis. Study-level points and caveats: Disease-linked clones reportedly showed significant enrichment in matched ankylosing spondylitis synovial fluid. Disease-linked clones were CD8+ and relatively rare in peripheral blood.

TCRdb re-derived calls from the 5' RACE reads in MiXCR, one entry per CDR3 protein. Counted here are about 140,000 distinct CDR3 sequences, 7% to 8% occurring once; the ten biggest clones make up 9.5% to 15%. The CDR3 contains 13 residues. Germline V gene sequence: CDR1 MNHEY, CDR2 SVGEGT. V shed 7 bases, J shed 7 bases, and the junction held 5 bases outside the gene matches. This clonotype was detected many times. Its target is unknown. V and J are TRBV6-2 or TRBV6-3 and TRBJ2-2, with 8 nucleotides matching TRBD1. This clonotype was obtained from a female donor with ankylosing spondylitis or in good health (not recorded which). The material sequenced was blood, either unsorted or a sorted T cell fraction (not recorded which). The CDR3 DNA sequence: TGTGCCAGCACCCGGACAGGGTACGGGGAGCTGTTTTTT. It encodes CASTRTGYGELFF.